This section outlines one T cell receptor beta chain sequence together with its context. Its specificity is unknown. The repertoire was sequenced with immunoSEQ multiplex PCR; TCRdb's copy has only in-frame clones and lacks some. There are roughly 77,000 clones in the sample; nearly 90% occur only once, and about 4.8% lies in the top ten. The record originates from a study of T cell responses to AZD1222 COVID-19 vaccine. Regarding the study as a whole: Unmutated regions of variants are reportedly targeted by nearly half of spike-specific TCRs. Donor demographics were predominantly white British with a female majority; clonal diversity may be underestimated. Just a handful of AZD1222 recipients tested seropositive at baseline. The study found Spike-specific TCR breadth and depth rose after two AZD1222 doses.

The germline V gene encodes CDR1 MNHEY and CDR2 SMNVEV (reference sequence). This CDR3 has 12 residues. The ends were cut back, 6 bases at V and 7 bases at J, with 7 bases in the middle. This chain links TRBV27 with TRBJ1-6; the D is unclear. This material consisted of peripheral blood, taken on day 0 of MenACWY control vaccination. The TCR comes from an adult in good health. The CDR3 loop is CASRTMNSPLHF. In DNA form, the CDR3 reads TGTGCCAGCAGAACTATGAATTCACCCCTCCACTTT.